This T cell receptor (beta chain) was found in a study of T cell repertoires in cytomegalovirus infection. On the study more broadly: Indications came from public TCR beta signatures; they pointed to CMV infection and to a matching HLA type.

Study results and limitations: Individuals carrying CMV plus the relevant HLA were identified by cumulative frequency of public TCR beta families.

Details on this clonotype: What it recognizes is unknown.

The CDR3 has 19 amino acids. Per germline, CDR1 LNHDA and CDR2 SQIVND (reference sequence). V lost 6 bases and J lost 4; bases outside the gene matches: 17. A single record per CDR3 protein comes from TCRdb applying MiXCR to the reads. The table records 170,000 or so distinct CDR3 sequences, roughly an eighth of them present only once. Sequenced material: PBMCs. The chain joins TRBV19 to TRBJ2-2; 10 bases map to TRBD1. The clonotype was recovered from a human donor in good health (CMV status not recorded). Some clones in this sample may be carry-over from other donors' samples. CDR3 nucleotide sequence: TGTGCCAGTAGGGAGAGGGGGACAGGGGCCTTTTCAGGCACCGGGGAGCTGTTTTTT. Residues: CASRERGTGAFSGTGELFF.